The 21 T cell receptor beta chains given below trace back to one sample, sequenced in a study of cytomegalovirus exposure and HLA in healthy donors. Method: immunoSEQ multiplex PCR; TCRdb's copy keeps in-frame clones and lacks some. Altogether about 360,000 clones are present, about nine tenths being singletons, with the ten largest covering under 0.95%. Sequencing input: PBMCs. These receptors were taken from a woman younger than 35 in good health and CMV-seronegative.

The V call is TRBV6-5, the J call TRBJ2-3, with D possibly TRBD1 on 5 matching bases. Deletions cut 5 bases from V and 10 bases from J, with 16 bases between. There are 13 residues in the CDR3. The V gene's germline CDR1 is MNHEY and CDR2 SVGAGI. The CDR3 reads CASSDNWVRAQYF. CDR3 in DNA: TGTGCCAGCAGTGACAACTGGGTCAGGGCGCAGTATTTT.

The chain uses TRBV7-7 and TRBJ2-5; D not resolved. V lost 8 bases to trimming and J lost 2 bases, with 9 bases between them. CDR3 size: 12 residues. The germline V gene encodes CDR1 SSHAT and CDR2 FNYEAQ (reference sequence). This CDR3 is CASSRYQETQYF. The CDR3 nucleotides are TGTGCCAGCTCCCGTTATCAAGAGACCCAGTACTTC.

This chain uses TRBV9 with TRBJ2-2; TRBD1 agrees at 8 bases. CDR1 and CDR2 (germline): SGDLS, YYNGEE. This CDR3 spans 17 amino acids. V lost 2 bases to trimming and J lost 5 bases; unmatched junction nucleotides: 11. Written as DNA, the CDR3 is TGTGCCAGCAGCGTGTCAGGTCAGGGGGCTCGGACCGGGGAGCTGTTTTTT. Residues: CASSVSGQGARTGELFF.

The chain recombines TRBV4-1 with TRBJ1-3; a weak D match, TRBD1 (5 bases). Germline CDR1 MGHRA, CDR2 YSYEKL. V was trimmed by 0 bases and J by 4 bases, leaving 13 bases between them. CDR3 length: 16 amino acids. The CDR3 bases are TGCGCCAGCAGCCAAGAACTGGGGCCCTACGGAAACACCATATATTTT. Amino acid sequence: CASSQELGPYGNTIYF.

The rearrangement uses TRBV15 and TRBJ2-5; D is unclear. V shed 0 bases and J shed 0 bases, with 17 bases lying between them. Germline CDR1 is LNHNV and CDR2 is YYDKDF (reference sequence). The CDR3 is made up of 18 amino acids. The CDR3 loop is CATSREIPDIWYQETQYF. The CDR3 nucleotides read TGTGCCACCAGCAGAGAGATCCCTGACATTTGGTACCAAGAGACCCAGTACTTC.

A single count supports this clone. Other DNA sequences within the sample encode an identical CDR3. The chain couples TRBV27 to TRBJ2-1, with D possibly being TRBD2 (7 bases). The CDR3 spans 15 residues. Germline loops: CDR1 MNHEY, CDR2 SMNVEV (reference sequence). With 2 bases removed from V and 8 bases from J, the gap between germline ends came to 16 bases. CDR3 coding DNA: TGTGCCAGCAGTTTAAGGGGGAGGGCCCTCGATGAGCAGTTCTTC. Its translation is CASSLRGRALDEQFF.

The chain combines TRBV29-1 with TRBJ2-2, with D perhaps TRBD1 (7 bases). Germline-derived CDR1 and CDR2 are SQVTM and ANQGSEA. This CDR3 region has 15 residues. V lost 4 bases and J 3 bases, leaving 15 bases between the germline ends. CDR3 in DNA: TGCAGCGTTGCGGCAGGGGGGTCTTACACCGGGGAGCTGTTTTTT. Translating it yields CSVAAGGSYTGELFF.

The CDR3 DNA reads TGTGCCAGCAGGGGACAGGGCGTAATGAACACTGAAGCTTTCTTT. Its protein product is CASRGQGVMNTEAFF. The chain has TRBV6-1 and TRBJ1-1, with 9 bases aligning to TRBD1. Germline values: CDR1 MNHNS, CDR2 SASEGT. The CDR3 consists of 15 residues. V dropped 6 bases and J dropped 0; count of bases not matched to a gene: 5.

J is TRBJ2-5 and V is TRBV5-1; 12 bases align to TRBD2. Trimming cost V 3 bases and J 1 base; bases outside gene matches: 4. Germline CDR1 and CDR2: SGHRS and YFSETQ. The length of the CDR3 is 16 residues. In DNA, the CDR3 is TGCGCCAGCAGCTCCCGGACTAGCGGGGCCCAAGAGACCCAGTACTTC. Translated: CASSSRTSGAQETQYF.

As concerns this clone: This specimen includes other DNA sequences encoding the same CDR3. The V gene is TRBV4-1, the J gene TRBJ2-3, with TRBD2 identical over 10 bases. The CDR3 covers 18 residues. After removal of 0 bases from V and 3 bases from J, the junction contained 9 bases not matched to a gene. Germline loops: CDR1 MGHRA, CDR2 YSYEKL. CDR3 bases: TGCGCCAGCAGCCAAGATACCCCTCCTAGCGGGAGAACAGATACGCAGTATTTT. Translating gives CASSQDTPPSGRTDTQYF.

The chain is built from TRBV10-2 and TRBJ2-7; 8 nucleotides agree with TRBD1. Germline loops: CDR1 WSHSY, CDR2 SAAADI. The CDR3 is 12 amino acids. With 8 bases clipped from V and 2 bases from J, the junction kept 2 bases outside the gene matches. The CDR3 DNA reads TGCGCCAGCTTGGGACAGGCCTACGAGCAGTACTTC. Translated, it gives CASLGQAYEQYF.

The chain joins TRBV7-9 to TRBJ1-3; perhaps TRBD1 as D (5 bases). The germline V and J ends were trimmed by 5 bases and 2 bases, with 13 bases remaining between them. This CDR3 is 15 amino acids long. Germline-derived CDR1 and CDR2 are SEHNR and FQNEAQ (reference sequence). The CDR3 region has the DNA TGTGCCAGCAGCGGGGACTACAGCACTGGAAACACCATATATTTT. It yields the protein CASSGDYSTGNTIYF.

This chain connects TRBV19 to TRBJ2-1, with 7 bases aligning to TRBD2. V lost 2 bases, J lost 4 bases, and 5 bases stayed unmatched. The CDR3 covers 15 residues. Per the germline V gene, CDR1 is LNHDA and CDR2 is SQIVND (reference sequence). The CDR3 DNA is TGTGCCAGTAGTATAAGTTGGGGAGGGTACAATGAGCAGTTCTTC. Translated, it gives CASSISWGGYNEQFF.

The V gene is TRBV18, the J gene TRBJ1-4; 7 bases fit TRBD1. This CDR3 is built from 15 residues. V shed 6 bases, J shed 7 bases, and the junction held 11 bases outside the gene matches. Per the germline V gene, CDR1 is KGHSH and CDR2 is LQKENI. The CDR3 sequence: CASSPGQAVGEKLFF. The CDR3 bases are TGTGCCAGCTCGCCCGGACAGGCGGTTGGTGAAAAACTGTTTTTT.

In regard to this clone: Within the sample, other DNA sequences also encode this same CDR3. This chain uses TRBV5-1 with TRBJ1-5, with TRBD1 matching over 9 bases. The J segment lost 4 bases and the V segment lost 0 bases, leaving 2 bases of the junction unmatched. Germline assignment: CDR1 SGHRS and CDR2 YFSETQ. The CDR3 consists of 15 residues. Here the CDR3 reads CASSLEGQGNQPQHF. For the CDR3, the DNA is TGCGCCAGCAGCTTGGAGGGACAGGGAAATCAGCCCCAGCATTTT.

The chain has TRBV25-1 and TRBJ1-2; 10 nucleotides match TRBD1. The junction had 16 bases not matched to a gene; V was cut back by 6 bases and J by 6 bases. The V gene's germline CDR1 is MGHDK and CDR2 SYGVNS. The CDR3 has 17 residues. CDR3 coding DNA: TGTGCCAGCAGCGTACCGGGACAGGGGTTAGGGTTTGATGGCTACACCTTC. This sequence encodes CASSVPGQGLGFDGYTF.

The chain joins TRBV4-1 to TRBJ2-5; 7 bases line up with TRBD1. The V and J ends lost 0 bases and 1 base, in that order; junction bases with no gene match: 8. Germline loops: CDR1 MGHRA, CDR2 YSYEKL. The CDR3 length is 17 residues. The CDR3 nucleotides are TGCGCCAGCAGCCAAGATCCACCGGGACAGATCCAAGAGACCCAGTACTTC. Its translation: CASSQDPPGQIQETQYF.

The chain links TRBV27 to TRBJ2-1, with 7 bases fitting TRBD1. Trimming at V came to 3 bases and at J to 2 bases, leaving 13 bases not matched to a gene. The CDR3 has 18 residues. Germline V gene lookup returns CDR1 MNHEY and CDR2 SMNVEV (reference sequence). CDR3 coding DNA: TGTGCCAGCAGTTTTGGCCATATCAGGGGGACACCCTACAATGAGCAGTTCTTC. Amino acids: CASSFGHIRGTPYNEQFF.

The chain employs TRBV7-6 and TRBJ2-1; 9 bases map to TRBD2. The CDR3 contains 15 residues. CDR1 is SGHVS and CDR2 is FNYEAQ in the germline V gene. The V and J ends lost 3 bases and 5 bases, in that order; junction bases with no gene match: 5. CDR3 sequence reads: CASSFRLAEDNEQFF. For the CDR3, the DNA is TGTGCCAGCAGCTTTCGACTAGCGGAGGACAATGAGCAGTTCTTC.

This clone was picked up a small number of times. The chain has TRBV6-6 and TRBJ2-7; TRBD2 matches 7 bases. J was trimmed by 5 bases and V by 0 bases; bases with no gene match: 10. CDR1 and CDR2 (germline): MNHNY, SVGAGI (reference sequence). The CDR3 consists of 16 residues. CDR3 loop: CASSYSSGAPGDEQYF. The DNA for the CDR3 is TGTGCCAGCAGTTACTCGAGCGGGGCGCCCGGGGACGAGCAGTACTTC.

The chain employs TRBV5-5 and TRBJ1-2, with 7 nucleotides matching TRBD1. The CDR3 spans 14 residues. CDR1 and CDR2 from the germline V gene are SGHKS and YYEKEE (reference sequence). V was clipped by 4 bases and J by 0 bases; unmatched bases: 3. CDR3 loop: CASSRQGTNYGYTF. In DNA, the CDR3 is TGTGCCAGCAGCCGACAGGGCACTAACTATGGCTACACCTTC.